The source of this TCR beta chain is a study of Ad26.COV2.S vaccination and SARS-CoV-2 variants. Study overall: Ad26.COV2.S shots went into the muscle once or twice, 56 days apart.

Study-wide results and caveats: Reported post-vaccination CD8+ and CD4+ T cell responses to spike showed substantial breadth. Vaccine and placebo recipients had comparable breadth of non-spike TCRs.

The sample's treatment: 19 received Ad26.COV2.S at low or high dose, single or two shots; several received placebo; per-sample allocation not given. On day 63 after the first injection, vaccine and placebo recipients gave samples. The CDR3 length is 12 residues. The V gene's germline CDR1 is ENHRY and CDR2 SYGVKD. Details on this clone: Antigen unknown.

The table came from immunoSEQ multiplex PCR; TCRdb's copy has only in-frame clones and leaves some out. The sample has some 420,000 clones, 70% to 90% seen once. Sequences were derived from peripheral blood, sampled in a trial of Ad26.COV2.S vaccine versus placebo. This TCR came from a person between 18 and 65 years old who received the Ad26.COV2.S COVID-19 vaccine or a placebo. The rearrangement uses TRBV10-3 and TRBJ2-2; D might be TRBD2 (5 bases). This CDR3 is CAAFSGEGELFF. Written as DNA, the CDR3 is TGTGCAGCCTTTTCCGGGGAGGGGGAGCTGTTTTTT.